A single sample is the source of the 31 T cell receptor beta chains below, sequenced in a study of cytomegalovirus exposure and HLA in healthy donors. Sequencing was performed with immunoSEQ multiplex PCR; in TCRdb, only in-frame clones are kept and a portion is missing. The table shows 200,000 to 300,000 clones, with approximately 87% occurring only once. The sequenced sample was PBMCs. These receptors all come from a young man in good health and CMV-seronegative.

The rearrangement links TRBV5-1 to TRBJ2-2; 9 bases fit TRBD1. The CDR3 spans 15 residues. With 4 bases clipped from V and 6 bases from J, the junction kept 7 bases outside the gene matches. Germline-derived CDR1 and CDR2 are SGHRS and YFSETQ. The CDR3: CASSPGTGSAGELFF. CDR3 DNA: TGCGCCAGCAGCCCCGGGACAGGGTCGGCCGGGGAGCTGTTTTTT.

This chain links TRBV18 with TRBJ2-7; a possible D gene is TRBD1 (5 bases). The V end was cut by 3 bases, the J end by 1 base, with 7 bases between. Germline V CDR1 and CDR2: KGHSH, LQKENI. The CDR3 loop spans 13 amino acids. This CDR3 is CASSPQGSYEQYF. The DNA for the CDR3 is TGTGCCAGCTCACCGCAGGGATCCTACGAGCAGTACTTC.

The chain carries TRBV18 and TRBJ2-5; TRBD1 agrees at 9 bases. The CDR3 length is 15 residues. The V and J ends lost 6 bases and 2 bases, in that order; junction bases with no gene match: 7. The V gene's germline CDR1 is KGHSH and CDR2 LQKENI. In nucleotides, the CDR3 is TGTGCCAGCTCCGAATCAGGACAGGGGCAAGAGACCCAGTACTTC. This encodes CASSESGQGQETQYF.

The chain recombines TRBV6-5 with TRBJ2-7, with D perhaps TRBD1 (5 bases). Germline V lookup: CDR1 MNHEY, CDR2 SVGAGI. Trimming left V 2 bases short and J 8 bases short, with 10 bases between. The CDR3 runs to 12 residues. CDR3 in DNA: TGTGCCAGCAGTTACGACAGACGGAAGCAGTACTTC. Translating it yields CASSYDRRKQYF.

V is TRBV10-3 and J is TRBJ2-2, with TRBD1 matching over 7 bases. The CDR3 is 15 residues long. Germline loops: CDR1 ENHRY, CDR2 SYGVKD. With 0 bases clipped from V and 6 bases from J, the junction kept 4 bases outside the gene matches. The CDR3 DNA is TGTGCCATCAGTGAGTCAGGCAGGGGGTCCGGGGAGCTGTTTTTT. This translates into CAISESGRGSGELFF.

V gene TRBV4-1 combines with J gene TRBJ1-2; 7 nucleotides align to TRBD1. V trimming: 1 base; J trimming: 8 bases; junction bases outside the gene matches: 4. This CDR3 spans 13 amino acids. Germline CDR1 MGHRA, CDR2 YSYEKL. The CDR3 sequence is CASSQVTGVGYTF. The DNA for the CDR3 is TGCGCCAGCAGCCAAGTCACAGGGGTAGGCTACACCTTC.

The J gene is TRBJ2-5, the V gene TRBV19, with 12 positions matching TRBD2. Trimming took 5 bases from V and 5 from J; bases not matched to a gene: 3. CDR1 LNHDA and CDR2 SQIVND come from the germline V gene (reference sequence). The CDR3 runs 14 residues. The CDR3 loop is CASSYGTSGETQYF. As DNA, the CDR3 is TGTGCCAGTAGTTACGGGACTAGCGGGGAGACCCAGTACTTC.

This clone came up once. The chain is built from TRBV5-1 and TRBJ2-5; 13 bases match TRBD2. CDR3 length equals 16 residues. V shed 3 bases and J 4 bases; nucleotides not matched to a gene: 6. Germline-derived CDR1 and CDR2 are SGHRS and YFSETQ. This CDR3 reads CASSSGLAGVLETQYF. The CDR3 region has the DNA TGCGCCAGCAGCTCCGGACTAGCGGGAGTCCTAGAGACCCAGTACTTC.

This chain connects TRBV10-3 to TRBJ1-6; 10 bases are a match to TRBD1. The CDR3 loop spans 14 amino acids. The ends lost 4 bases at V and 10 bases at J; junction bases unmatched: 4. The germline gives CDR1 ENHRY, CDR2 SYGVKD. CDR3: CAISVGTGVSPLHF. The DNA for the CDR3 is TGTGCCATCAGTGTAGGGACAGGGGTATCACCCCTCCACTTT.

The J gene is TRBJ1-1, the V gene TRBV9, with a tentative D call TRBD1 (5 bases). V lost 3 bases and J lost 0, with 12 bases in between. The CDR3 consists of 15 residues. The germline gives CDR1 SGDLS, CDR2 YYNGEE. The CDR3 loop reads CASSAGGVMNTEAFF. DNA of the CDR3: TGTGCCAGCAGCGCTGGGGGGGTCATGAACACTGAAGCTTTCTTT. Looking up the rest from reference TRBV9 and TRBJ1-1 gives the full variable domain: DSGVTQTPKHLITATGQRVTLRCSPRSGDLSVYWYQQSLDQGLQFLIQYYNGEERAKGNILERFSAQQFPDLHSELNLSSLELGDSALYFCASSAGGVMNTEAFFGQGTRLTVV.

This chain uses TRBV29-1 with TRBJ2-5; no reliable D call. Looked up from germline, CDR1 is SQVTM and CDR2 is ANQGSEA. Trimming shortened V by 0 bases and J by 4 bases, and 15 bases separated the two germline ends. The CDR3 loop spans 15 amino acids. CDR3 in DNA: TGCAGCGTTGAAGATCTACAGAGAAAAAGAGAGACCCAGTACTTC. Protein product: CSVEDLQRKRETQYF.

The chain joins TRBV9 to TRBJ2-1; D is perhaps TRBD1 (6 bases). With 0 bases removed from V and 4 bases from J, the gap between germline ends came to 11 bases. The CDR3 extends over 15 amino acids. The germline V gene encodes CDR1 SGDLS and CDR2 YYNGEE. The CDR3 here is CASSVGQGRYNEQFF. The CDR3 nucleotides are TGTGCCAGCAGCGTAGGCCAGGGGAGATACAATGAGCAGTTCTTC.

The chain carries TRBV10-3 and TRBJ2-2; TRBD2 matches 14 bases. With V trimmed by 4 bases and J by 7 bases, 5 bases remained unmatched. Germline V CDR1 and CDR2: ENHRY, SYGVKD. The CDR3 contains 16 residues. The CDR3 spells CAISGGTSGSIGELFF. CDR3 bases: TGTGCCATCAGTGGGGGGACTAGCGGGAGTATCGGGGAGCTGTTTTTT.

The rearrangement joins TRBV10-3 to TRBJ2-7; 7 nucleotides align to TRBD2. The CDR3 runs 15 residues. Losses at the gene ends were 6 bases for V and 0 bases for J; bases not matched to a gene: 8. Looked up from germline, CDR1 is ENHRY and CDR2 is SYGVKD. CDR3 residues: CAISGLSGDSYEQYF. For the CDR3, the DNA is TGTGCCATCAGCGGACTAAGCGGGGACTCCTACGAGCAGTACTTC.

The chain employs TRBV4-1 and TRBJ2-7; 8 nucleotides align to TRBD1. This CDR3 spans 15 amino acids. Germline loops: CDR1 MGHRA, CDR2 YSYEKL. V lost 1 base, J lost 4 bases, and 6 bases stayed unmatched. This CDR3 reads CASSQGTGMRYEQYF. The CDR3 nucleotides are TGCGCCAGCAGCCAAGGGACAGGGATGAGGTACGAGCAGTACTTC.

This chain connects TRBV4-3 to TRBJ2-3, with D perhaps TRBD2 (7 bases). This CDR3 region has 16 residues. V dropped 1 base and J dropped 4 bases, with 15 bases sitting between them. CDR1 is LGHNA and CDR2 is YSLEER in the germline V gene. The CDR3 loop reads CASSQVGGQVADTQYF. CDR3 DNA: TGCGCCAGCAGCCAAGTCGGGGGGCAGGTGGCAGATACGCAGTATTTT.

The CDR3 DNA reads TGCGCCAGCAGCCAAACGGGACTAGCGGGCTACGAGCAGTACTTC. Its protein product is CASSQTGLAGYEQYF. The chain employs TRBV4-1 and TRBJ2-7, with 12 bases fitting TRBD2. The trim removed 2 bases at V and 3 bases at J, leaving 2 bases unmatched. This CDR3 has 15 amino acids. The germline V gene encodes CDR1 MGHRA and CDR2 YSYEKL.

The genes are TRBV25-1 and TRBJ2-1; the match to TRBD1 covers 12 bases. Trimming removed 9 bases from V and 5 bases from J; junction bases left unmatched: 8. The CDR3 length is 15 residues. The germline V gene has CDR1 MGHDK and CDR2 SYGVNS. CDR3: CARAGGTGGNNEQFF. CDR3 DNA: TGTGCCAGGGCAGGCGGGACAGGGGGCAACAATGAGCAGTTCTTC.

V is TRBV7-9 and J is TRBJ2-2, with TRBD1 as a possible D gene (6 bases). The V end lost 6 bases, the J end lost 0 bases, and 8 bases lay between the germline ends. This CDR3 region has 14 residues. The V gene's germline CDR1 is SEHNR and CDR2 FQNEAQ (reference sequence). The chain's CDR3 is CASSYRANTGELFF. CDR3 bases: TGTGCCAGCAGTTACAGGGCGAACACCGGGGAGCTGTTTTTT.

The chain couples TRBV27 to TRBJ2-2, with TRBD2 matching over 10 bases. Germline V gene lookup returns CDR1 MNHEY and CDR2 SMNVEV (reference sequence). The CDR3 is 17 residues long. Trimming took 7 bases from V and 6 from J; bases not matched to a gene: 14. This CDR3 reads CASTKEELAGHAGELFF. CDR3 nucleotides: TGTGCCAGCACGAAAGAGGAACTAGCGGGACATGCCGGGGAGCTGTTTTTT.

This clone was seen a single time. The chain carries TRBV30 and TRBJ2-7; D may be TRBD2 (5 bases). The CDR3 runs to 14 residues. Trimming pared 4 bases from V and 0 bases from J, leaving 13 bases between. Germline V CDR1 and CDR2: GTSNPN, SVGIG (reference sequence). CDR3 region: CAWNIGLLSYEQYF. CDR3 nucleotides: TGTGCCTGGAATATCGGACTCCTCTCCTACGAGCAGTACTTC. The full variable domain, in which reference TRBV30 and TRBJ2-7 provide the parts outside the CDR3, is SQTIHQWPATLVQPVGSPLSLECTVEGTSNPNLYWYRQAAGRGLQLLFYSVGIGQISSEVPQNLSASRPQDRQFILSSKKLLLSDSGFYLCAWNIGLLSYEQYFGPGTRLTVT.

The chain couples TRBV30 to TRBJ2-3, with D tentatively TRBD2 (6 bases). Germline V gives CDR1 GTSNPN, CDR2 SVGIG (reference sequence). V lost 5 bases and J 0 bases, leaving 18 bases between the germline ends. CDR3 length: 16 residues. The CDR3, as DNA: TGTGCCTGGGCCCCCGGAACTAGCCCGAGCACAGATACGCAGTATTTT. Protein: CAWAPGTSPSTDTQYF.

The V gene is TRBV10-1, the J gene TRBJ2-7; 7 bases line up with TRBD2. Germline V lookup: CDR1 WNHNN, CDR2 SYGVQD (reference sequence). This CDR3 region has 11 residues. The ends lost 4 bases at V and 6 bases at J; junction bases unmatched: 0. The CDR3 DNA sequence: TGCGCCAGCAGTGGGGGGGGCGAGCAGTACTTC. It translates to CASSGGGEQYF.

The genes are TRBV7-2 and TRBJ2-7; 9 nucleotides match TRBD2. The trim removed 2 bases at V and 4 bases at J, leaving 6 bases unmatched. The length of the CDR3 is 15 residues. Germline-derived CDR1 and CDR2 are SGHTA and FQGNSA. The CDR3 sequence: CASSLSSGGPYEQYF. As DNA, the CDR3 is TGTGCCAGCAGCTTAAGCAGCGGGGGGCCTTACGAGCAGTACTTC.

The chain uses TRBV7-9 and TRBJ1-3, with 10 bases that match TRBD1. The V gene end was trimmed by 4 bases and the J gene end by 7 bases; junction bases not matched to a gene: 10. CDR3 size: 16 residues. Germline assignment: CDR1 SEHNR and CDR2 FQNEAQ (reference sequence). The CDR3 bases are TGTGCCAGCAGCTCCCCGGACAGGGGGGTACTGAACACCATATATTTT. Amino acids: CASSSPDRGVLNTIYF.

This clone was recorded only once. V usage is TRBV29-1 and J usage is TRBJ1-2; tentative D call: TRBD1 (5 bases). V was clipped by 6 bases and J by 3 bases, with 20 bases between them. CDR3 length: 15 residues. Germline CDR1 reads SQVTM; CDR2 reads ANQGSEA. The CDR3 sequence is CSVSDLSPGHYGYTF. The CDR3 region has the DNA TGCAGCGTCTCCGATCTCTCACCAGGGCACTATGGCTACACCTTC.

The rearrangement links TRBV7-2 to TRBJ2-2; 12 bases are a match to TRBD2. Losses at the gene ends were 3 bases for V and 4 bases for J; bases not matched to a gene: 6. CDR1 and CDR2 from the germline V gene are SGHTA and FQGNSA. This CDR3 contains 17 residues. CDR3 sequence: CASSFASGRAGTGELFF. The CDR3 DNA reads as TGTGCCAGCAGCTTCGCTAGCGGGAGGGCCGGCACCGGGGAGCTGTTTTTT.

The V gene is TRBV5-1, the J gene TRBJ2-7; the match to TRBD1 covers 9 bases. Germline V gene lookup returns CDR1 SGHRS and CDR2 YFSETQ. This CDR3 has 14 residues. J lost 5 bases, V lost 2 bases, and 5 bases had no gene match. This chain's CDR3 is CASSFGTGIHEQYF. The CDR3, as DNA: TGCGCCAGCAGCTTTGGGACAGGGATTCACGAGCAGTACTTC.

V is TRBV10-3 and J is TRBJ2-2, with D possibly matching TRBD2 (6 bases). The CDR3 has 14 amino acids. Trimming shortened V by 10 bases and J by 3 bases, and 15 bases separated the two germline ends. CDR1 and CDR2 (germline): ENHRY, SYGVKD. The CDR3 sequence is CATRRRVDTGELFF. The CDR3 DNA follows: TGTGCCACCCGCCGGAGGGTAGACACCGGGGAGCTGTTTTTT.

V is TRBV28 and J is TRBJ1-6; no clear D gene. CDR1 and CDR2 from the germline V gene are MDHEN and SYDVKM. The CDR3 is 16 amino acids. Trimming pared 1 base from V and 7 bases from J, leaving 14 bases between. For the CDR3, the DNA is TGTGCCAGCAGTTTATTCAGGATACCTCCAAATTCACCCCTCCACTTT. Protein: CASSLFRIPPNSPLHF.

The chain links TRBV9 to TRBJ1-2, with D possibly matching TRBD1 (5 bases). The length of the CDR3 is 17 residues. Germline CDR1 SGDLS, CDR2 YYNGEE. V was trimmed by 0 bases and J by 4 bases, leaving 19 bases between them. The CDR3 nucleotides are TGTGCCAGCAGCGTAGGTGGACCTCTACCGGGGGTCTATGGCTACACCTTC. Protein sequence: CASSVGGPLPGVYGYTF.